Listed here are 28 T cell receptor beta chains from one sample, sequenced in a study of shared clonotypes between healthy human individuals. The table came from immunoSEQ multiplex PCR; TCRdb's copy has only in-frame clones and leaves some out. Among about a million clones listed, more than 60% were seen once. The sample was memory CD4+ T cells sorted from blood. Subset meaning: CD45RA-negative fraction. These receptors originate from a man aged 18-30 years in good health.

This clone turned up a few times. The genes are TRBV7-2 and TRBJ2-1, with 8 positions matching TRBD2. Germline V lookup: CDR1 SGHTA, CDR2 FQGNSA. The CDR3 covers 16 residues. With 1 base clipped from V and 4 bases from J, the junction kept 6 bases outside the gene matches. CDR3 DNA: TGTGCCAGCAGCTTAGATCCACTAGCGGCGTACAATGAGCAGTTCTTC. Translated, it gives CASSLDPLAAYNEQFF.

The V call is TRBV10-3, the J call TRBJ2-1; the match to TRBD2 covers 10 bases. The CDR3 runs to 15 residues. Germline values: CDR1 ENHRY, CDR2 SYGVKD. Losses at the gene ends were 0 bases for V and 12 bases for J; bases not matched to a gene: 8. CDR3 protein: CAISESLAGPSRQFF. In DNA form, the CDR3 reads TGTGCCATCAGTGAGTCACTAGCGGGGCCCTCGCGGCAGTTCTTC.

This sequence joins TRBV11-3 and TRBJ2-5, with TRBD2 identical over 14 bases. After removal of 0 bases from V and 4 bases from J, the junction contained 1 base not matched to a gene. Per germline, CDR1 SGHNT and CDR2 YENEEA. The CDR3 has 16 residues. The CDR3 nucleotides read TGTGCCAGCAGCTTAGAAGGGACTAGCGGGGGAGAGACCCAGTACTTC. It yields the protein CASSLEGTSGGETQYF. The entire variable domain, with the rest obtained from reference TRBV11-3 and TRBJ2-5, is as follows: EAGVVQSPRYKIIEKKQPVAFWCNPISGHNTLYWYLQNLGQGPELLIRYENEEAVDDSQLPKDRFSAERLKGVDSTLKIQPAELGDSAVYLCASSLEGTSGGETQYFGPGTRLLVL.

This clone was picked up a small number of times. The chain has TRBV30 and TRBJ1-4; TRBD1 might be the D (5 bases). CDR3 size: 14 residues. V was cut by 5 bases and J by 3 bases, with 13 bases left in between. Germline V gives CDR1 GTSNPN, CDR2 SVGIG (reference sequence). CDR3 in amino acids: CAWAPWGANEKLFF. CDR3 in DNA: TGTGCCTGGGCCCCTTGGGGGGCTAATGAAAAACTGTTTTTT. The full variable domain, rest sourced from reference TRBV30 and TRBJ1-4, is SQTIHQWPATLVQPVGSPLSLECTVEGTSNPNLYWYRQAAGRGLQLLFYSVGIGQISSEVPQNLSASRPQDRQFILSSKKLLLSDSGFYLCAWAPWGANEKLFFGSGTQLSVL.

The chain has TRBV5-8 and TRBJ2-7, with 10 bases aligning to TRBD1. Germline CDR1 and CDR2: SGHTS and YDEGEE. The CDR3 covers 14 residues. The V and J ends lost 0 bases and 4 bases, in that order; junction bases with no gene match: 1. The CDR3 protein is CASSLGGQGYEQYF. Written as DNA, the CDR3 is TGTGCCAGCAGCTTGGGGGGACAGGGGTACGAGCAGTACTTC.

In DNA, the CDR3 is TGTGCCATCAGTGACGGCGGGACCTACGAGCAGTACTTC. Translated: CAISDGGTYEQYF. The rearrangement joins TRBV10-3 to TRBJ2-7, with D perhaps TRBD2 (6 bases). Germline-derived CDR1 and CDR2 are ENHRY and SYGVKD. Trimming shortened V by 3 bases and J by 2 bases, and 8 bases separated the two germline ends. This CDR3 is 13 amino acids long.

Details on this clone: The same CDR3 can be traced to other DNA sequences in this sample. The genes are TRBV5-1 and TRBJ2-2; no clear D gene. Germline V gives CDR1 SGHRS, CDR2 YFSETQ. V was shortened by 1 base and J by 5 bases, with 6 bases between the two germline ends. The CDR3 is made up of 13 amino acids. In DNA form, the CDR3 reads TGCGCCAGCAGCTTGTCCTTGACCGGGGAGCTGTTTTTT. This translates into CASSLSLTGELFF.

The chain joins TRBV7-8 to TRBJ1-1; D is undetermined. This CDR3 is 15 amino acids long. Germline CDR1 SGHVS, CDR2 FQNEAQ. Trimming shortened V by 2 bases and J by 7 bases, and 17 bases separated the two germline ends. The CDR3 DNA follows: TGTGCCAGCAGCTTAAGTGGTCCAGCTCAAGTTGAAGCTTTCTTT. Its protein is CASSLSGPAQVEAFF.

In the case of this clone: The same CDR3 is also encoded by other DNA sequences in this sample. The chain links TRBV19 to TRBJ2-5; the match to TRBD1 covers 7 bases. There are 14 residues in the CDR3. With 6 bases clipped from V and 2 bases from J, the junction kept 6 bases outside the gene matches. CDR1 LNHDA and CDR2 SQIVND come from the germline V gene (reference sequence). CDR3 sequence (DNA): TGTGCCAGTAGCCCACCGGGACAGCAAGAGACCCAGTACTTC. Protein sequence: CASSPPGQQETQYF.

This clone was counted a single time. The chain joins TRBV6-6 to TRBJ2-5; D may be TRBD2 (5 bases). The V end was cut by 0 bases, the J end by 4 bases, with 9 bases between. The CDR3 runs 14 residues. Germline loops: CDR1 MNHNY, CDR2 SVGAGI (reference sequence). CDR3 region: CASSYSVGRETQYF. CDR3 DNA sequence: TGTGCCAGCAGTTACTCGGTAGGGAGAGAGACCCAGTACTTC.

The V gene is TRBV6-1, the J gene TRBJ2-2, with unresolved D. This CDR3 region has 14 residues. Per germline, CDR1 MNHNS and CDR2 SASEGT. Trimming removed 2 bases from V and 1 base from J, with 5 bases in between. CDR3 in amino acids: CASSEWGNTGELFF. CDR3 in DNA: TGTGCCAGCAGTGAATGGGGGAACACCGGGGAGCTGTTTTTT.

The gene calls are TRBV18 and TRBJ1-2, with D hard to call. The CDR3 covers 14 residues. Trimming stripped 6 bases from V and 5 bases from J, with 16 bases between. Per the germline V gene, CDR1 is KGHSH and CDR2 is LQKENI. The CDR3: CASSQQAELYGYTF. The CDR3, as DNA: TGTGCCAGCTCCCAACAAGCAGAGCTATATGGCTACACCTTC.

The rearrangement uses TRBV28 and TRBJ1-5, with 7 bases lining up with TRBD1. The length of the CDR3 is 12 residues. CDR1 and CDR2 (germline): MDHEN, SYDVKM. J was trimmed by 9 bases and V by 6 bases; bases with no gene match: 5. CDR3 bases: TGTGCCAGCAGGACAGGGTCGGGGCCCCAGCATTTT. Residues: CASRTGSGPQHF.

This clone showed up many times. Written as DNA, the CDR3 is TGTGCCACCAGCAGGGGGAGGGACAGCATCTATGGCTACACCTTC. It encodes CATSRGRDSIYGYTF. The chain uses TRBV15 and TRBJ1-2; TRBD1 matches at 7 bases. The CDR3 is 15 residues long. V lost 3 bases, J lost 4 bases, and 8 bases stayed unmatched. Germline CDR1 reads LNHNV; CDR2 reads YYDKDF (reference sequence).

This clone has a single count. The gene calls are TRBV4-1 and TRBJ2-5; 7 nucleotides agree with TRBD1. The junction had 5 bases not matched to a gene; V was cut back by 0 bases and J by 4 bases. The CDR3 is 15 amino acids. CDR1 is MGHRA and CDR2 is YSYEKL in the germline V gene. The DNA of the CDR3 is TGCGCCAGCAGCCAAGATGACAGGGCGGGAGAGACCCAGTACTTC. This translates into CASSQDDRAGETQYF.

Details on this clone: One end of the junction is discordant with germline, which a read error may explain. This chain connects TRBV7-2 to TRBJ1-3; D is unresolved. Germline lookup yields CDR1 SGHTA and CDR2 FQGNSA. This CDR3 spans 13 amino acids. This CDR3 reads CASSPSAWEQTIF. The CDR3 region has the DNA TGTGCCAGCAGCCCGTCGGCCTGGGAACAGACGATTTTT.

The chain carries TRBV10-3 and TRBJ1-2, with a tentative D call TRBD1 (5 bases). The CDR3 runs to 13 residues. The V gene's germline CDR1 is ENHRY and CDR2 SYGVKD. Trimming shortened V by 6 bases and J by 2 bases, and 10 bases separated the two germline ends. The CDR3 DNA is TGTGCCATCAGGAGGGGCAAAAACTATGGCTACACCTTC. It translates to CAIRRGKNYGYTF.

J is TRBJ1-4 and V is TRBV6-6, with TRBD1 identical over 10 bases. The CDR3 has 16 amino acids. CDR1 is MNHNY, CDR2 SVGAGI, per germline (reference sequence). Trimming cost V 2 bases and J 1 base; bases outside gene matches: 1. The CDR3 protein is CASSYGTGVTNEKLFF. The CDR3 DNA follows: TGTGCCAGCAGTTACGGGACAGGGGTAACTAATGAAAAACTGTTTTTT.

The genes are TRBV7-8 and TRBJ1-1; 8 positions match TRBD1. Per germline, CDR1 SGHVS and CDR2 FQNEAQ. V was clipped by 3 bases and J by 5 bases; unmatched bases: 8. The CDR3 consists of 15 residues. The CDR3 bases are TGTGCCAGCAGCTTCGGGACAGGAGGAGGAACTGAAGCTTTCTTT. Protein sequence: CASSFGTGGGTEAFF.

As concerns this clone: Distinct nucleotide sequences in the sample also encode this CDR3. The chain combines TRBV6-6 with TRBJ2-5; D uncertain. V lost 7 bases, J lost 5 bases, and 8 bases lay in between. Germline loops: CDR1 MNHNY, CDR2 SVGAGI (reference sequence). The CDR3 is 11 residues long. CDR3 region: CASTRRETQYF. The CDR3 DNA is TGTGCCAGCACCCGACGGGAGACCCAGTACTTC.

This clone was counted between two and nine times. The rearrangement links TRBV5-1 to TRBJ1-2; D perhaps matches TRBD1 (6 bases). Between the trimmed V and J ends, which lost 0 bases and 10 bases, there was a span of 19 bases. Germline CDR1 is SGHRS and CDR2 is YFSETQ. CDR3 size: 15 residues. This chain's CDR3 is CASSLADGGGHFYTF. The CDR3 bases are TGCGCCAGCAGCTTGGCCGACGGGGGCGGGCATTTCTACACCTTC.

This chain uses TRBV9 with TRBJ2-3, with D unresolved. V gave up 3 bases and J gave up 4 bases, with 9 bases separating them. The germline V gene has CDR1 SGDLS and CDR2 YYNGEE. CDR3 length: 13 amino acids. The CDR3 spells CASSGPNPDTQYF. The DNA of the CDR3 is TGTGCCAGCAGCGGACCGAACCCAGATACGCAGTATTTT. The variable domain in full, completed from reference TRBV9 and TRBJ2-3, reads DSGVTQTPKHLITATGQRVTLRCSPRSGDLSVYWYQQSLDQGLQFLIQYYNGEERAKGNILERFSAQQFPDLHSELNLSSLELGDSALYFCASSGPNPDTQYFGPGTRLTVL.

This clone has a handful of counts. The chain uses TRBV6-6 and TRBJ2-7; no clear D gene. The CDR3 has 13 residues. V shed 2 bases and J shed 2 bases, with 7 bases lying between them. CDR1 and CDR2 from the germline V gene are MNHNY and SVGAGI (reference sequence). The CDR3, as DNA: TGTGCCAGCAGTTACGGCCGCCCCTACGAGCAGTACTTC. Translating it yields CASSYGRPYEQYF.

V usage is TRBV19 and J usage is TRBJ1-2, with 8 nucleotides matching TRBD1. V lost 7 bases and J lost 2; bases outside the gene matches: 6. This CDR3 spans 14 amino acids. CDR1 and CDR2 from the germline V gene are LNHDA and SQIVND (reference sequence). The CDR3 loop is CASTDRGLNYGYTF. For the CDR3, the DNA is TGTGCCAGTACCGACAGGGGTTTAAACTATGGCTACACCTTC.

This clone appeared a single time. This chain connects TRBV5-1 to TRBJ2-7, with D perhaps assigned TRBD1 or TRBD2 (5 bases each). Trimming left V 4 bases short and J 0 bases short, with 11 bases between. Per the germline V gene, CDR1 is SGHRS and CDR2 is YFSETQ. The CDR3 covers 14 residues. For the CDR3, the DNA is TGCGCCAGCAGCCGGGACGGCAGCTCCTACGAGCAGTACTTC. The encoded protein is CASSRDGSSYEQYF.

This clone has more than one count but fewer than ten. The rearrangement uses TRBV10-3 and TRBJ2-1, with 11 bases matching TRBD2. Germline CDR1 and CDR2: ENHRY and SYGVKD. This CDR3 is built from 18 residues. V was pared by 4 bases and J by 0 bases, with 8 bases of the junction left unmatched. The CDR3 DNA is TGTGCCATCAGTGGGGCGGCTAGCGGGGGGAGCTCCTACAATGAGCAGTTCTTC. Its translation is CAISGAASGGSSYNEQFF.

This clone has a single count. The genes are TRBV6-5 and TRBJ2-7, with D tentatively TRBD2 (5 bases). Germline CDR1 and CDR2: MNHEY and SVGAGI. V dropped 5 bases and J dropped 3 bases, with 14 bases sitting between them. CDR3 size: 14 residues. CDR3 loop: CASSTRLPHYEQYF. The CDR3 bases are TGTGCCAGCAGTACTAGACTACCCCACTACGAGCAGTACTTC.

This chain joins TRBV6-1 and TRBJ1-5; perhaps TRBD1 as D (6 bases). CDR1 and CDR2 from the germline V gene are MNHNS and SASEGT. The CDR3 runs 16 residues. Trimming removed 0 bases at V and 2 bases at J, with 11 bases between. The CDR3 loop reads CASSEAGTTGNQPQHF. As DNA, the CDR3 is TGTGCCAGCAGTGAAGCAGGGACAACCGGCAATCAGCCCCAGCATTTT.